One and the same sample provided the 14 T cell receptor beta chains below, sequenced in a study of CD8+CD57+ T cells in acquired aplastic anemia. CDR3 and TCR beta VDJ profiling relied on genomic DNA as the template. TCRdb itself ran the reads through MiXCR, one entry per CDR3 protein. The sample has about 400,000 distinct CDR3 sequences; 55% to 75% are singletons. Sequencing was carried out using sorted CD4+, CD8+, or CD8+CD57+ T cells (not recorded which) from PBMCs. These receptors were collected from a human donor in good health, serving as a control.

This clonotype was counted once. The chain employs TRBV7-2 and TRBJ1-5, with D unclear. Trimming shortened V by 6 bases and J by 4 bases, and 28 bases separated the two germline ends. Germline CDR1 and CDR2: SGHTA and FQGNSA. The CDR3 contains 19 residues. CDR3 DNA sequence: TGTGCCAGCAGTGCAAACCGCCTAACCCCAGGCGCCGATAATCAGCCCCAGCATTTT. Protein product: CASSANRLTPGADNQPQHF.

CDR3: CSARSTTGGEKLFF. The DNA for the CDR3 is TGCAGTGCTAGATCCACGACAGGGGGTGAAAAACTGTTTTTT. This rearrangement joins TRBV20-1 to TRBJ1-4; 9 bases line up with TRBD1. Germline CDR1 is DFQATT and CDR2 is SNEGSKA (reference sequence). V lost 2 bases and J lost 7; bases outside the gene matches: 5. The CDR3 has 14 amino acids.

Details on this clonotype: This could be a read error, since a much larger clone is one nucleotide away. V and J are TRBV7-2 and TRBJ2-1; 8 bases align to TRBD2. CDR1 and CDR2 from the germline V gene are SGHTA and FQGNSA. The CDR3 length is 14 residues. The V and J ends lost 5 bases and 8 bases, in that order; junction bases with no gene match: 8. The CDR3 is CASSQVGLDDEQFF. CDR3 coding DNA: TGTGCCAGCAGCCAAGTGGGACTAGACGATGAGCAGTTCTTC.

This clonotype has ten or more counts. The V gene is TRBV4-2, the J gene TRBJ2-1; D possibly uses TRBD1 or TRBD2 (5 bases each). V gave up 4 bases and J gave up 6 bases, with 16 bases separating them. Germline CDR1 and CDR2: LGHNA and YNFKEQ. The CDR3 is made up of 15 amino acids. Here the CDR3 reads CASSPLDRGANEQFF. The DNA for the CDR3 is TGTGCCAGCAGCCCCTTGGACCGAGGGGCCAATGAGCAGTTCTTC.

Details on this clonotype: A read error may account for a junction end that differs from germline. The chain uses TRBV20-1 and TRBJ2-7; 10 bases fit TRBD1. CDR3 size: 14 residues. The germline V gene encodes CDR1 DFQATT and CDR2 SNEGSKA (reference sequence). The chain's CDR3 is CSDSYRDRGDEQCF. CDR3 DNA: TGCAGTGATTCCTACCGGGACAGGGGCGACGAGCAGTGCTTC.

The V and J genes are TRBV2 and TRBJ1-4; D not certain. The germline V and J ends were trimmed by 7 bases and 13 bases, with 19 bases remaining between them. This CDR3 contains 13 residues. Germline CDR1 SNHLY, CDR2 FYNNEI. DNA of the CDR3: TGTGCCAGCACGGGAATGGAGCATTATTTACTGTTTTTT. It translates to CASTGMEHYLLFF.

V and J are TRBV9 and TRBJ1-6; D not certain. This CDR3 region has 15 residues. The V end lost 3 bases, the J end lost 17 bases, and 24 bases lay between the germline ends. Looked up from germline, CDR1 is SGDLS and CDR2 is YYNGEE. For the CDR3, the DNA is TGTGCCAGCAGCGCCAAGACCTATGGCTACACATTCGTCCACTTT. Translated, it gives CASSAKTYGYTFVHF.

The chain is built from TRBV7-2 and TRBJ2-7; D not certain. The DNA end is a closer match to TRBJ2-5, so the J assignment may be wrong. This CDR3 contains 12 residues. The germline V gene has CDR1 SGHTA and CDR2 FQGNSA. CDR3 loop: CASSLSAETQYF. DNA for the CDR3: TGTGCCAGCAGCTTATCGGCAGAGACCCAGTACTTC.

The chain carries TRBV5-5 and TRBJ2-7; no firm D call. Trimming cost V 4 bases and J 2 bases, with 16 bases left between them. The CDR3 sequence is 15 residues long. Looked up from germline, CDR1 is SGHKS and CDR2 is YYEKEE (reference sequence). In DNA, the CDR3 is TGTGCCAGCAGCCTCCGTCAGGCTCTGACCTACGAGCAGTACTTC. This encodes CASSLRQALTYEQYF.

Worth noting for this clonotype: One end of the junction fails to match germline, which may point to a read error. This chain's CDR3 is CASRRGTDSPLHF. CDR3 nucleotide sequence: TGTGCCAGCAGAAGGGGGACGGATTCACCCCTCCACTTC. This chain links TRBV6-1 with TRBJ2-7, with a possible D match to TRBD1 (6 bases). The CDR3 is made up of 13 amino acids. Looked up from germline, CDR1 is MNHNS and CDR2 is SASEGT.

In regard to this clonotype: A read error may account for a junction end that differs from germline. This sequence joins TRBV9 and TRBJ2-5; D is unclear. The DNA end is more similar to TRBJ1-2, so the J call may be wrong. Germline CDR1 SGDLS, CDR2 YYNGEE. The CDR3 length is 13 residues. The CDR3 loop is CASSVKQNYSYTF. DNA of the CDR3: TGTGCCAGCAGCGTAAAACAGAACTATAGCTACACCTTC.

The chain has TRBV19 and TRBJ2-7; 11 bases match TRBD1. The CDR3 length is 15 residues. J was trimmed by 2 bases and V by 8 bases; bases with no gene match: 8. The germline gives CDR1 LNHDA, CDR2 SQIVND (reference sequence). The CDR3 DNA reads as TGTGCCAGTCTACCTCGGGACAGGGGGGCCTACGAGCAGTACTTC. Translation: CASLPRDRGAYEQYF.

J is TRBJ2-1 and V is TRBV24-1; D may be TRBD1 (6 bases). Germline V gene data show CDR1 as KGHDR and CDR2 as SFDVKD. This CDR3 is built from 13 residues. Trimming took 5 bases from V and 11 from J, leaving 15 bases between them. In DNA, the CDR3 is TGTGCCACCAGTGCGACAGGAGGTATTCAGCAGTTCTTC. It encodes CATSATGGIQQFF.

This clonotype was counted once. This chain uses TRBV7-8 with TRBJ2-7; 8 bases agree with TRBD2. The germline V gene has CDR1 SGHVS and CDR2 FQNEAQ. Unmatched junction bases numbered 11, after V lost 3 bases and J lost 4 bases. There are 16 residues in the CDR3. CDR3 residues: CASSFHLRAGGYEQYF. The CDR3 region has the DNA TGTGCCAGCAGCTTCCATCTACGCGCGGGGGGTTACGAGCAGTACTTC.